The sequence of this T cell receptor (beta chain) was determined in a study of T cell responses to AZD1222 COVID-19 vaccine. Here immunoSEQ multiplex PCR was the method, and the copy in TCRdb shows in-frame clones only, minus some. The repertoire includes roughly 80,000 clones, about 90% of them detected once, and over 5.5% sits in the top ten. V was trimmed by 4 bases and J by 4 bases, leaving 9 bases between them. Germline CDR1 and CDR2: SGHRS and YFSETQ. The CDR3 is 13 residues long. The specimen comprised peripheral blood, sampled on day 0 of AZD1222 vaccination. V gene TRBV5-1 combines with J gene TRBJ2-1; D call uncertain. The TCR comes from an adult in good health. The DNA for the CDR3 is TGCGCCAGCAGCGCTGTAGGATACAATGAGCAGTTCTTC. Translated, it gives CASSAVGYNEQFF.